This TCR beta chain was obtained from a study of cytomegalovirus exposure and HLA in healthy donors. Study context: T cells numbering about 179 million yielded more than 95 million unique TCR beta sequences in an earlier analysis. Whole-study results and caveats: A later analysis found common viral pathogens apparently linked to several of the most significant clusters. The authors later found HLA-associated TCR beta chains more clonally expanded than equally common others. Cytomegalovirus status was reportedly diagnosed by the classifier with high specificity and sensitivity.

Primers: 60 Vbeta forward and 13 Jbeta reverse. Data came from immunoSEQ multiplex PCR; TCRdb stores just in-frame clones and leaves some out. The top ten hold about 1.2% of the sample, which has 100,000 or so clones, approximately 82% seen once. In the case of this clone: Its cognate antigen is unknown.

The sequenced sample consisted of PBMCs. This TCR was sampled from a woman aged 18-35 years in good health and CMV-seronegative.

This CDR3 is CASSLTRGGTDTQYF. CDR3 bases: TGCGCCAGCAGCTTGACGCGGGGGGGCACAGATACGCAGTATTTT. The chain employs TRBV5-1 and TRBJ2-3, with 8 bases matching TRBD2. Germline assignment: CDR1 SGHRS and CDR2 YFSETQ. The CDR3 contains 15 residues. The V segment lost 1 base and the J segment 1 base; nucleotides outside the gene matches: 2.